These 19 T cell receptor beta chains originate from one sample sequenced in a study of regulatory T cells in long-lasting Graves disease (dated by TCRdb to about 2021). Library preparation used multiplex PCR. The listed sequencing device is Illumina HiSeq 4000. To build TCR beta libraries, CDR3 regions were amplified by Arm-PCR using iRepertoire HTBI primers. In TCRdb, the public reads were trimmed at Q25 with fastp and aligned with MiXCR, with productive beta chains retained. Each CDR3 protein appears once, grouped with its most common genes and DNA. The sample table holds approximately 470,000 distinct CDR3 sequences, of which under 20% were seen once. More than 9% of the sample belongs to the ten largest clones. In the paper's terms, the time point label means: newly diagnosed GD, antithyroid drugs for less than 3 months. For both TCR sequencing and RNA sequencing, RNA was extracted from PBMCs using TRIzol.

These same records also appear under a second study, on T cells in Graves' hyperthyroidism and ophthalmopathy.

The sample here was peripheral blood mononuclear cells (PBMCs), taken at new diagnosis, from a patient treated with antithyroid drugs. The receptor set was obtained from a man in his forties with Graves disease. Donor details come from another sample of the same person, matched by shared clones.

This clonotype was detected ten times or more. The chain has TRBV2 and TRBJ1-1; the D is unclear. CDR3 length: 17 residues. Germline assignment: CDR1 SNHLY and CDR2 FYNNEI. Between the trimmed V and J ends, which lost 0 bases and 4 bases, there was a span of 18 bases. CDR3 sequence (DNA): TGTGCCAGCAGTGAAGCGCTTCGGGGAAGCAGGTCCACTGAAGCTTTCTTT. Its translation: CASSEALRGSRSTEAFF.

The table lists this clonotype with a few counts. J is TRBJ2-7 and V is TRBV25-1, with 8 bases matching TRBD1. V dropped 6 bases and J dropped 1; count of bases not matched to a gene: 8. Germline lookup yields CDR1 MGHDK and CDR2 SYGVNS. The CDR3 totals 15 residues. The CDR3 reads CASRTGTGGSYEQYF. CDR3 in DNA: TGTGCCAGCAGAACTGGGACAGGCGGGTCCTACGAGCAGTACTTC.

This clonotype appeared many times. J is TRBJ2-1 and V is TRBV9, with 10 bases aligning to TRBD2. After removal of 0 bases from V and 3 bases from J, the junction contained 3 bases not matched to a gene. Looked up from germline, CDR1 is SGDLS and CDR2 is YYNGEE. This CDR3 is 16 amino acids long. CDR3 residues: CASSVATSGNYNEQFF. CDR3 coding DNA: TGTGCCAGCAGCGTAGCTACTAGCGGGAACTACAATGAGCAGTTCTTC.

This clonotype was seen a handful of times. The chain is built from TRBV9 and TRBJ1-5; D might be TRBD1 (5 bases). Germline V gives CDR1 SGDLS, CDR2 YYNGEE. Trimming removed 2 bases at V and 4 bases at J, with 7 bases between. The CDR3 contains 13 residues. CDR3: CASSVAGNQPQHF. DNA for the CDR3: TGTGCCAGCAGCGTCGCAGGGAATCAGCCCCAGCATTTT.

The V call is TRBV12-3 or TRBV12-4, the J call TRBJ2-7; possible D gene TRBD1, 5 bases. V dropped 3 bases and J dropped 5 bases, with 8 bases sitting between them. This CDR3 spans 12 amino acids. The CDR3 reads CASSFWGNEQYF. The CDR3 DNA is TGTGCCAGCAGTTTCTGGGGCAACGAGCAGTACTTC.

Ten or more counts support this clonotype. The chain couples TRBV15 to TRBJ1-4; D is perhaps TRBD1 (5 bases). The V gene lost 3 bases and the J gene lost 8 bases, with 19 bases spanning the gap. This CDR3 is built from 16 residues. Germline V gene lookup returns CDR1 LNHNV and CDR2 YYDKDF (reference sequence). The CDR3 sequence: CATSREGQGASEKLFF. The CDR3 DNA sequence: TGTGCCACCAGCAGGGAGGGCCAAGGGGCATCCGAAAAACTGTTTTTT.

This clonotype was seen ten or more times. V gene TRBV11-2 combines with J gene TRBJ1-1, with 7 bases matching TRBD1. Per germline, CDR1 SGHAT and CDR2 FQNNGV. CDR3 length equals 15 residues. The V and J ends lost 5 bases and 0 bases, in that order; junction bases with no gene match: 6. CDR3 sequence (DNA): TGTGCCAGCAGCGAGGAAGGGGGCCTGAACACTGAAGCTTTCTTT. Its translation is CASSEEGGLNTEAFF.

This clonotype was picked up many times. The chain uses TRBV28 and TRBJ2-3; a weak D match, TRBD1 (5 bases). Trimming took 7 bases from V and 2 from J, leaving 10 bases between them. Germline V gene data show CDR1 as MDHEN and CDR2 as SYDVKM. There are 13 residues in the CDR3. CDR3 bases: TGTGCCAGCAAGGGGCACCTCACAGATACGCAGTATTTT. This codes for CASKGHLTDTQYF.

This clonotype was seen only a few times. The V gene is TRBV3-1, the J gene TRBJ2-5; D possibly corresponds to TRBD2 (5 bases). Looked up from germline, CDR1 is LGHDT and CDR2 is YNNKEL (reference sequence). This CDR3 is 15 amino acids long. V was pared by 4 bases and J by 2 bases, with 14 bases between. CDR3 in amino acids: CASSLAGVPQETQYF. In nucleotides, the CDR3 is TGTGCCAGCAGCCTTGCGGGTGTACCACAAGAGACCCAGTACTTC.

Notes on this clonotype: A much more abundant neighbour one base away suggests this may be a read error. This chain joins TRBV27 and TRBJ2-3; 10 bases map to TRBD2. V lost 2 bases and J lost 2; bases outside the gene matches: 1. Germline V lookup: CDR1 MNHEY, CDR2 SMNVEV (reference sequence). This CDR3 is built from 15 residues. The CDR3 DNA reads TGTGCCAGCAGTTTAACTAGCGGGGCCACAGATACGCAGTATTTT. Amino acids: CASSLTSGATDTQYF.

Ten or more counts support this clonotype. The V and J genes are TRBV28 and TRBJ2-7, with TRBD2 matching 10 bases. The CDR3 extends over 15 amino acids. Trimming removed 3 bases from V and 2 bases from J; junction bases left unmatched: 4. Looked up from germline, CDR1 is MDHEN and CDR2 is SYDVKM. In DNA, the CDR3 is TGTGCCAGCAGTTTCACTAGCGGGAAGACCTACGAGCAGTACTTC. Translating it yields CASSFTSGKTYEQYF.

This clonotype was recorded many times. This chain links TRBV20-1 with TRBJ2-5, with TRBD1 matching over 9 bases. The CDR3 has 15 amino acids. Looked up from germline, CDR1 is DFQATT and CDR2 is SNEGSKA (reference sequence). Trimming cost V 1 base and J 2 bases; bases outside gene matches: 5. CDR3 coding DNA: TGCAGTGCTAGAGGGCTGGGACAGGGACAAGAGACCCAGTACTTC. It is translated as CSARGLGQGQETQYF.

The J gene is TRBJ2-2, the V gene TRBV24-1; 7 bases match TRBD1. CDR3 length: 14 amino acids. Germline V gives CDR1 KGHDR, CDR2 SFDVKD. V trimming: 11 bases; J trimming: 3 bases; junction bases outside the gene matches: 8. CDR3 loop: CAIGTDRYTGELFF. DNA for the CDR3: TGTGCCATCGGGACAGATCGTTACACCGGGGAGCTGTTTTTT.

This rearrangement joins TRBV10-3 to TRBJ2-5; TRBD1 aligns across 8 bases. The germline V gene encodes CDR1 ENHRY and CDR2 SYGVKD. The V and J ends lost 10 bases and 4 bases, in that order; junction bases with no gene match: 5. This CDR3 contains 12 residues. DNA of the CDR3: TGTGCCACCGGGACAGGTGCAGAGACCCAGTACTTC. Translating gives CATGTGAETQYF.

This clonotype appeared many times. The chain recombines TRBV6-2 or TRBV6-3 with TRBJ2-3, with 11 bases lining up with TRBD2. Germline-derived CDR1 and CDR2 are MNHEY and SVGEGT. The CDR3 is 20 amino acids. V lost 2 bases to trimming and J lost 6 bases; unmatched junction nucleotides: 19. The CDR3 is CASSYAYPGTSGIKGDTQYF. CDR3 coding DNA: TGTGCCAGCAGTTACGCCTACCCCGGGACTAGCGGCATAAAGGGTGATACGCAGTATTTT.

This clonotype was seen only a few times. The V gene is TRBV28, the J gene TRBJ2-7; 7 bases match TRBD2. Losses at the gene ends were 4 bases for V and 0 bases for J; bases not matched to a gene: 6. Per the germline V gene, CDR1 is MDHEN and CDR2 is SYDVKM. The CDR3 loop spans 15 amino acids. The CDR3 nucleotides read TGTGCCAGCAGTTCGGGCGGGAGTGGCTCCTACGAGCAGTACTTC. The encoded protein is CASSSGGSGSYEQYF.

The chain uses TRBV9 and TRBJ2-3; no firm D call. Trimming cost V 0 bases and J 6 bases, with 14 bases left between them. The CDR3 runs to 15 residues. Germline assignment: CDR1 SGDLS and CDR2 YYNGEE. The CDR3 nucleotides are TGTGCCAGCAGCGTAGAGGCAGGCCTCCGGGATACGCAGTATTTT. Encoded protein: CASSVEAGLRDTQYF. Supplemented by reference TRBV9 and TRBJ2-3, the full variable domain reads DSGVTQTPKHLITATGQRVTLRCSPRSGDLSVYWYQQSLDQGLQFLIQYYNGEERAKGNILERFSAQQFPDLHSELNLSSLELGDSALYFCASSVEAGLRDTQYFGPGTRLTVL.

This clonotype occurred a few times. The chain uses TRBV18 and TRBJ2-4; D is perhaps TRBD1 (5 bases). V lost 3 bases and J lost 1, with 22 bases in between. CDR1 KGHSH and CDR2 LQKENI come from the germline V gene. This CDR3 has 19 amino acids. CDR3 in DNA: TGTGCCAGCTCACCCCGGATGGATCAAGGGGCTGGGGCCAAAAACATTCAGTACTTC. Translating gives CASSPRMDQGAGAKNIQYF.

This clonotype occurred many times. The chain links TRBV7-6 to TRBJ2-7; 7 nucleotides align to TRBD1. There are 12 residues in the CDR3. V was pared by 6 bases and J by 4 bases, with 3 bases of the junction left unmatched. Germline-derived CDR1 and CDR2 are SGHVS and FNYEAQ. CDR3 coding DNA: TGTGCCAGCAGATGGGACAGTTACGAGCAGTACTTC. Protein sequence: CASRWDSYEQYF.